The entry that follows covers one T cell receptor (beta chain) sequence. Clones were sequenced by immunoSEQ multiplex PCR, and TCRdb holds only the in-frame ones, with some missing. The table records around 86,000 clones, roughly 91% of them present only once. This sample was taken from a study of T cell changes during pregnancy in multiple sclerosis. The V gene's germline CDR1 is SEHNR and CDR2 FQNEAQ (reference sequence). This CDR3 is built from 16 residues. Between the trimmed V and J ends, which lost 5 bases and 0 bases, there was a span of 14 bases. The chain combines TRBV7-9 with TRBJ1-3; weak D call: TRBD1 (6 bases). The specimen was peripheral blood, collected in the first trimester of pregnancy. This sequence originates from a female donor with multiple sclerosis, enrolled in a pregnancy study. CDR3 DNA sequence: TGTGCCAGCAGCAAGGACAGTACGAGCTCTGGAAACACCATATATTTT. It is translated as CASSKDSTSSGNTIYF. Full variable domain (outside the CDR3, taken from reference TRBV7-9 and TRBJ1-3): DTGVSQNPRHKITKRGQNVTFRCDPISEHNRLYWYRQTLGQGPEFLTYFQNEAQLEKSRLLSDRFSAERPKGSFSTLEIQRTEQGDSAMYLCASSKDSTSSGNTIYFGEGSWLTVV.